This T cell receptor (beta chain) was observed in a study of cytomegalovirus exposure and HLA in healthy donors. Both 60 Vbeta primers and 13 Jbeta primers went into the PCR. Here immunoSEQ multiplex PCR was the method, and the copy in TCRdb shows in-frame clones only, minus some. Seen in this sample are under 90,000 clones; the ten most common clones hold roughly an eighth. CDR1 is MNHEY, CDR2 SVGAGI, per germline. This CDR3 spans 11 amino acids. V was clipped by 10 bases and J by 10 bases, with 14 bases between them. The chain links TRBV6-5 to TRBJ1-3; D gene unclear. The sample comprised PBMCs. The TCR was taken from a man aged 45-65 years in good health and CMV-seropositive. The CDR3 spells CATLLGGTIYF. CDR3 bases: TGTGCCACCCTCCTCGGAGGGACCATATATTTT.